Following are 8 T cell receptor beta chains from one sample sequenced in a study of identical twins. TCRdb re-called the 5' RACE reads with MiXCR, one entry per CDR3 protein. The table includes about 890,000 distinct CDR3 sequences, roughly 12% detected once. The sample also formed part of further work on yellow fever vaccine responses in identical twins.

Sequenced input: PBMCs. Every receptor here comes from a woman younger than 35 in good health.

This clonotype appeared a few times. This chain uses TRBV20-1 with TRBJ2-2, with 11 bases identical to TRBD1. V trimming: 6 bases; J trimming: 3 bases; junction bases outside the gene matches: 3. The CDR3 is made up of 14 amino acids. Per germline, CDR1 DFQATT and CDR2 SNEGSKA (reference sequence). The chain's CDR3 is CSATGQGDTGELFF. The DNA for the CDR3 is TGCAGTGCCACGGGACAGGGGGACACCGGGGAGCTGTTTTTT.

This clonotype showed up many times. CDR3 residues: CATSDFQGTYNEQFF. The DNA for the CDR3 is TGTGCCACCAGTGATTTCCAAGGGACTTACAATGAGCAGTTCTTC. The chain recombines TRBV24-1 with TRBJ2-1, with D possibly TRBD2 on 6 matching bases. Germline V lookup: CDR1 KGHDR, CDR2 SFDVKD. Between the trimmed V and J ends, which lost 1 base and 4 bases, there was a span of 10 bases. The CDR3 covers 15 residues.

This clonotype was seen many times. V and J are TRBV12-3 or TRBV12-4 and TRBJ1-1; D perhaps matches TRBD1 (5 bases). The CDR3 length is 14 residues. Trimming left V 2 bases short and J 4 bases short, with 11 bases between. The CDR3 sequence: CASSLLGGTTEAFF. In DNA, the CDR3 is TGTGCCAGCAGTTTACTTGGCGGGACCACTGAAGCTTTCTTT.

The chain links TRBV24-1 to TRBJ2-1; tentative D call: TRBD2 (6 bases). The V gene's germline CDR1 is KGHDR and CDR2 SFDVKD. With 4 bases removed from V and 6 bases from J, the gap between germline ends came to 18 bases. CDR3 length: 16 residues. Written as DNA, the CDR3 is TGTGCCACCAGTGACGCCGGGCCTAGGAGGGGCAATGAGCAGTTCTTC. It codes for CATSDAGPRRGNEQFF.

This clonotype appeared a few times. The chain joins TRBV12-3 or TRBV12-4 to TRBJ2-3, with 9 bases aligning to TRBD2. This CDR3 region has 16 residues. Germline trimming cut 7 bases from V and 4 bases from J; bases unmatched to any gene: 12. CDR3 region: CASTWGGAGGADTQYF. CDR3 nucleotides: TGTGCCAGCACCTGGGGAGGAGCGGGAGGAGCAGATACGCAGTATTTT.

A note on this clonotype: One junction end does not reproduce the germline sequence, and a read error may be involved. The rearrangement joins TRBV6-1 to TRBJ2-5, with 10 bases fitting TRBD2. CDR3 length equals 15 residues. CDR1 is MNHNS, CDR2 SASEGT, per germline. The CDR3 region is CASREAGGFQETQYF. The CDR3 region has the DNA TGTGCCAGCAGGGAAGCGGGGGGGTTTCAAGAGACCCAGTACTTC.

This clonotype was picked up a small number of times. The rearrangement joins TRBV20-1 to TRBJ1-1; D is uncertain. CDR3 length: 13 residues. Germline V gene sequence: CDR1 DFQATT, CDR2 SNEGSKA (reference sequence). Between the trimmed V and J ends, which lost 2 bases and 1 base, there was a span of 8 bases. CDR3 in amino acids: CSARTLGNTEAFF. CDR3 nucleotide sequence: TGCAGTGCTAGAACATTGGGGAACACTGAAGCTTTCTTT.

There are a few counts of this clonotype. This rearrangement joins TRBV27 to TRBJ2-5; D is unresolved. The CDR3 consists of 11 residues. Germline V gene sequence: CDR1 MNHEY, CDR2 SMNVEV (reference sequence). V shed 6 bases and J shed 5 bases, with 7 bases lying between them. The CDR3 bases are TGTGCCAGCAGATTTTCGGAGACCCAGTACTTC. Its protein product is CASRFSETQYF.